This T cell receptor beta chain was identified during a study of graft-versus-host responses after intestinal transplantation. Germline V gene sequence: CDR1 LNHNV, CDR2 YYDKDF (reference sequence). V shed 5 bases and J shed 0 bases, with 8 bases lying between them. The CDR3 length is 13 residues. Sequenced by immunoSEQ multiplex PCR; TCRdb stores in-frame clones only, minus some. Counted here are 57,000 or so clones, under 95% occurring once; the ten biggest clones make up around 2.5%. Of note for this clone: Its cognate antigen is unknown.

Findings and caveats of the study: Marrow from the recipient contained GvH clones, some of which had appeared first in ileum or blood.

The material was PBMCs, obtained roughly 120 days after intestinal transplantation. This sequence joins TRBV15 and TRBJ2-7; D unclear. This receptor was identified in a human patient who received an intestinal transplant, so some T cells may come from the graft donor. The CDR3 sequence: CATSRGSSYEQYF. As DNA, the CDR3 is TGTGCCACCAGCCGAGGAAGCTCCTACGAGCAGTACTTC. Using reference TRBV15 and TRBJ2-7 for the parts outside the CDR3, the full variable domain is DAMVIQNPRYQVTQFGKPVTLSCSQTLNHNVMYWYQQKSSQAPKLLFHYYDKDFNNEADTPDNFQSRRPNTSFCFLDIRSPGLGDTAMYLCATSRGSSYEQYFGPGTRLTVT.